The following is a TCR beta chain sequence with its context. The target antigen is unknown. The study reverse transcribed the entire isolated RNA, so it sequenced expressed TCRB transcripts. TCRdb's table, derived via immunoSEQ multiplex PCR, lists solely in-frame clones and lacks some. This repertoire shows 600,000 to 750,000 clones, about an eighth found once; its top ten account for more than 0.095%. CDR3 size: 13 residues. Trimming stripped 4 bases from V and 4 bases from J, with 7 bases between. CDR1 is LGHNT, CDR2 FRNRAP, per germline. Per donor, one heparinised blood draw averaged around 0.12 L. This specimen comes from a study of beta chain features in type 1 diabetes. General study points: PCR, the amplification step, might favor shorter templates, equally in patients and controls. For type 1 diabetes patients, VDJ junctions showed fewer insertions and more deletions. In all four CD4+ subsets, TCRB CDR3 length was significantly, moderately reduced in type 1 diabetes. Researchers reported that naive, central memory and Treg TCRB repertoires appeared more similar in patients than in healthy donors.

The chain uses TRBV12-5 and TRBJ1-4; unclear D gene. This receptor was obtained from a man aged 25-45 years with type 1 diabetes. The sample consisted of naive CD4+ T cells from blood. The CDR3: CASGSEGNEKLFF. The CDR3 coding sequence is TGTGCTAGTGGTTCAGAGGGTAATGAAAAACTGTTTTTT.